The 20 T cell receptor beta chains presented below share a single source sample, sequenced in a study of T cell repertoires in cytomegalovirus infection. A single record per CDR3 protein comes from TCRdb applying MiXCR to the reads. The repertoire has around 540,000 distinct CDR3 sequences, more than 30% of them found once; the top ten carry 15% to 20%. These receptors have no identified antigens. Sequencing was performed on cultured PBMCs, taken from culture after CMV antigen stimulation. Receptors originate from a human donor in good health (CMV status not recorded). Some clones in this sample may be carry-over from other donors' samples.

CDR3 bases: TGTGCCAGCAGCTTATGGGCTCAGGGAGATGGCTACACCTTC. The encoded protein is CASSLWAQGDGYTF. This sequence joins TRBV7-2 and TRBJ1-2, with D possibly TRBD1 on 5 matching bases. Germline assignment: CDR1 SGHTA and CDR2 FQGNSA. The CDR3 sequence is 14 residues long. V dropped 2 bases and J dropped 6 bases, with 13 bases sitting between them.

There are a few counts of this clonotype. The rearrangement links TRBV29-1 to TRBJ1-1; D is uncertain. The CDR3 spans 13 residues. The V gene lost 8 bases and the J gene lost 1 base, with 14 bases spanning the gap. Germline V gene sequence: CDR1 SQVTM, CDR2 ANQGSEA. The CDR3 DNA follows: TGCAGCACCTACCTGGCAGCGAACACTGAAGCTTTCTTT. Residues: CSTYLAANTEAFF.

The genes are TRBV7-3 and TRBJ2-3, with D possibly TRBD2 on 6 matching bases. V was shortened by 4 bases and J by 10 bases, with 12 bases between the two germline ends. The CDR3 totals 12 residues. Germline lookup yields CDR1 SGHTA and CDR2 FQGTGA. CDR3 residues: CASSSASVAQYF. The CDR3 region has the DNA TGTGCCAGCAGCTCCGCTAGCGTCGCGCAGTATTTT.

The genes are TRBV12-3 or TRBV12-4 and TRBJ1-1; D perhaps matches TRBD1 (6 bases). The germline V and J ends were trimmed by 7 bases and 5 bases, with 14 bases remaining between them. This CDR3 has 13 residues. CDR3 residues: CASTRSQGTEAFF. In DNA form, the CDR3 reads TGTGCCAGCACCCGTTCCCAGGGGACTGAAGCTTTCTTT.

The table lists this clonotype with a few counts. The V call is TRBV7-9, the J call TRBJ1-2, with 9 bases identical to TRBD1. With V trimmed by 6 bases and J by 8 bases, 4 bases remained unmatched. The CDR3 runs to 12 residues. Germline CDR1 reads SEHNR; CDR2 reads FQNEAQ (reference sequence). CDR3 DNA: TGTGCCAGCAGGTCGGACAGGGGCGGCTACACCTTC. It encodes CASRSDRGGYTF.

The chain combines TRBV19 with TRBJ2-7; perhaps TRBD1 as D (5 bases). This CDR3 spans 15 amino acids. With 4 bases removed from V and 6 bases from J, the gap between germline ends came to 19 bases. Looked up from germline, CDR1 is LNHDA and CDR2 is SQIVND (reference sequence). The CDR3 loop is CASSTLAGMGSEQYF. The CDR3 coding sequence is TGTGCCAGTAGTACCTTGGCAGGGATGGGCTCCGAGCAGTACTTC.

The chain has TRBV7-2 and TRBJ1-5; D not resolved. Germline V gives CDR1 SGHTA, CDR2 FQGNSA. The CDR3 extends over 13 amino acids. The V end was cut by 5 bases, the J end by 3 bases, with 8 bases between. CDR3 in DNA: TGTGCCAGCAGCGCCGAGGCCAATCAGCCCCAGCATTTT. This sequence encodes CASSAEANQPQHF.

The chain carries TRBV20-1 and TRBJ2-1; D may match TRBD1 or TRBD2 (5 bases each). The CDR3 sequence is 14 residues long. In germline, CDR1 is DFQATT, CDR2 SNEGSKA (reference sequence). The V end was cut by 7 bases, the J end by 3 bases, with 16 bases between. The CDR3 DNA sequence: TGCAGTGTAGAAACTCGGGACCTCTACAATGAGCAGTTCTTC. Protein sequence: CSVETRDLYNEQFF.

This chain joins TRBV7-8 and TRBJ2-5; 7 bases are a match to TRBD2. Germline CDR1 is SGHVS and CDR2 is FQNEAQ. The CDR3 runs 16 residues. The V gene end was trimmed by 1 base and the J gene end by 0 bases; junction bases not matched to a gene: 5. The CDR3 protein is CASSLVDSGYQETQYF. In DNA, the CDR3 is TGTGCCAGCAGCTTAGTTGATAGCGGGTACCAAGAGACCCAGTACTTC.

Only a few counts were recorded for this clonotype. The chain employs TRBV4-1 and TRBJ2-2; 8 bases fit TRBD1. Trimming at V came to 7 bases and at J to 6 bases, leaving 10 bases not matched to a gene. The CDR3 covers 15 residues. The germline gives CDR1 MGHRA, CDR2 YSYEKL. CDR3 sequence: CASNYLPGGPGELFF. The CDR3 coding sequence is TGCGCCAGCAACTACCTCCCAGGGGGCCCCGGGGAGCTGTTTTTT.

The chain couples TRBV7-9 to TRBJ2-3; a possible D gene is TRBD2 (6 bases). CDR1 SEHNR and CDR2 FQNEAQ come from the germline V gene (reference sequence). Trimming stripped 1 base from V and 5 bases from J, with 19 bases between. The CDR3 sequence is 17 residues long. This CDR3 reads CASSLGTRAREGDTQYF. CDR3 sequence (DNA): TGTGCCAGCAGCTTAGGCACTAGAGCGCGGGAAGGAGATACGCAGTATTTT.

The chain combines TRBV6-6 with TRBJ2-1; 7 positions agree with TRBD1. This CDR3 comprises 15 residues. Germline-derived CDR1 and CDR2 are MNHNY and SVGAGI (reference sequence). The J segment lost 5 bases and the V segment lost 6 bases, leaving 10 bases of the junction unmatched. CDR3 sequence: CASRSRQGGHNEQFF. CDR3 coding DNA: TGTGCCAGCAGAAGCCGACAGGGTGGTCACAATGAGCAGTTCTTC.

This clonotype showed up just a few times. The V call is TRBV6-2 or TRBV6-3, the J call TRBJ2-5, with D tentatively TRBD2 (5 bases). This CDR3 has 12 amino acids. Germline V gene sequence: CDR1 MNHEY, CDR2 SVGEGT. V was pared by 7 bases and J by 5 bases, with 11 bases between. Written as DNA, the CDR3 is TGTGCCAGCACTTTCTCGGGGGAGACCCAGTACTTC. Encoded protein: CASTFSGETQYF.

This rearrangement joins TRBV29-1 to TRBJ2-1; TRBD1 matches 9 bases. Germline values: CDR1 SQVTM, CDR2 ANQGSEA. Trimming cost V 3 bases and J 10 bases; bases outside gene matches: 4. The CDR3 runs to 12 residues. The CDR3 nucleotides are TGCAGCGTTGAGGGACAGGGCTGGGAGCAGTTCTTC. It is translated as CSVEGQGWEQFF.

This clonotype has more than one count but fewer than ten. The genes are TRBV18 and TRBJ2-1; maybe TRBD2 (5 bases). Germline V CDR1 and CDR2: KGHSH, LQKENI. Trimming removed 0 bases at V and 0 bases at J, with 9 bases between. The CDR3 contains 16 residues. CDR3 coding DNA: TGTGCCAGCTCACCACCTTGGGGAGACTCCTACAATGAGCAGTTCTTC. This encodes CASSPPWGDSYNEQFF.

The J gene is TRBJ1-2, the V gene TRBV25-1, with 8 bases identical to TRBD1. Germline CDR1 and CDR2: MGHDK and SYGVNS. Trimming at V came to 3 bases and at J to 3 bases, leaving 9 bases not matched to a gene. This CDR3 has 16 residues. CDR3 amino acids: CASSDALGQGHYGYTF. DNA for the CDR3: TGTGCCAGCAGTGATGCCCTCGGACAGGGTCACTATGGCTACACCTTC.

This clonotype has just one count. The chain combines TRBV18 with TRBJ1-1, with no clear D. V was cut by 3 bases and J by 1 base, with 18 bases left in between. Germline V gives CDR1 KGHSH, CDR2 LQKENI. This CDR3 has 17 residues. The CDR3 here is CASSPPLAPDSNTEAFF. The CDR3 DNA follows: TGTGCCAGCTCACCCCCCTTGGCACCAGATTCGAACACTGAAGCTTTCTTT.

J is TRBJ2-7 and V is TRBV20-1; D is perhaps TRBD1 (5 bases). The CDR3 is made up of 14 amino acids. The V gene lost 2 bases and the J gene lost 4 bases, with 15 bases spanning the gap. Germline V gene sequence: CDR1 DFQATT, CDR2 SNEGSKA (reference sequence). CDR3 sequence (DNA): TGCAGTGCTAGAAAGGGGTGCTTACCTTACGAGCAGTACGTC. Amino acids: CSARKGCLPYEQYV.

This sequence joins TRBV7-2 and TRBJ2-3; D is perhaps TRBD2 (5 bases). Germline-derived CDR1 and CDR2 are SGHTA and FQGNSA. The CDR3 loop spans 15 amino acids. V was shortened by 5 bases and J by 2 bases, with 14 bases between the two germline ends. The CDR3 region is CASSPRWEITDTQYF. The CDR3 coding sequence is TGTGCCAGCAGCCCCCGGTGGGAGATCACAGATACGCAGTATTTT.

V is TRBV24-1 and J is TRBJ2-7; tentatively, D is TRBD1 or TRBD2 (5 bases each). Germline CDR1 is KGHDR and CDR2 is SFDVKD. This CDR3 has 14 residues. V shed 4 bases and J shed 3 bases, with 12 bases lying between them. The CDR3 DNA is TGTGCCACCAGTGACAAAGGGACGTTCTACGAGCAGTACGTC. Its translation is CATSDKGTFYEQYV.